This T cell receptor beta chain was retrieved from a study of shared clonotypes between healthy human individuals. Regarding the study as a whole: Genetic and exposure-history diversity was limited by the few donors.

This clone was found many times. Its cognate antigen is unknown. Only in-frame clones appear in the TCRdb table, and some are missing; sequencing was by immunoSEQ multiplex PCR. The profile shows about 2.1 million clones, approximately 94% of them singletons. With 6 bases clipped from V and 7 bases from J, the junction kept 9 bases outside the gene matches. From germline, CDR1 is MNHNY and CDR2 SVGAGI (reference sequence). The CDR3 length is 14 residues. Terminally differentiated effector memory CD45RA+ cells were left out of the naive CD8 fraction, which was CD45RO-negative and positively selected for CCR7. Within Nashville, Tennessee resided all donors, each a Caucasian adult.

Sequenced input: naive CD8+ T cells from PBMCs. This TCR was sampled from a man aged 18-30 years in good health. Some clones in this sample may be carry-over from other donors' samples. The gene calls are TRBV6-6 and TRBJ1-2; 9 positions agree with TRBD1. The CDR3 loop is CASSLGQGNSGYTF. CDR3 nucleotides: TGTGCCAGCAGCCTTGGACAGGGGAATTCTGGCTACACCTTC.